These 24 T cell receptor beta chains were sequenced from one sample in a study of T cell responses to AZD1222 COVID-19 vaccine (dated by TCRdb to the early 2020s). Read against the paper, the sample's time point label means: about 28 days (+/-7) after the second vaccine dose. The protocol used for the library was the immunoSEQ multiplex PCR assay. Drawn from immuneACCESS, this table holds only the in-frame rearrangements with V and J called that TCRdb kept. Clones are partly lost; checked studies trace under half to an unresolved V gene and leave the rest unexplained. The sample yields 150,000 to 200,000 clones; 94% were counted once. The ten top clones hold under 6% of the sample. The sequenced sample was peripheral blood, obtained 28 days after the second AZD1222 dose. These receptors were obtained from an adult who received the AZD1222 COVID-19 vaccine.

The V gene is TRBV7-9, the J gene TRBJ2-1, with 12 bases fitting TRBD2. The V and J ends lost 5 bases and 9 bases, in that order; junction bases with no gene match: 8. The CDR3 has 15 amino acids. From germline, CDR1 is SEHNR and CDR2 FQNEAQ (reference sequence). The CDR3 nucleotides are TGTGCCAGCAGCCAGGCTAGCGGGAGGGGAGCTGAGCAGTTCTTC. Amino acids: CASSQASGRGAEQFF.

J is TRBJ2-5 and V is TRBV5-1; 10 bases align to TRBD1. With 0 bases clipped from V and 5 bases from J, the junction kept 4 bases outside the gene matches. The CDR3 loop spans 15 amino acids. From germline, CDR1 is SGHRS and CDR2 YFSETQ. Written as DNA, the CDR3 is TGCGCCAGCAGCTTGGCGGACAGGGGGTCGGAGACCCAGTACTTC. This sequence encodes CASSLADRGSETQYF.

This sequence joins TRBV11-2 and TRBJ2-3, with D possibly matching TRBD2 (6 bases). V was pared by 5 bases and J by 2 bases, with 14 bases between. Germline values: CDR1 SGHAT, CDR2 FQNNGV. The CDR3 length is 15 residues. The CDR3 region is CASSTGTGLTDTQYF. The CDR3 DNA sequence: TGTGCCAGCAGCACCGGGACTGGCCTCACAGATACGCAGTATTTT.

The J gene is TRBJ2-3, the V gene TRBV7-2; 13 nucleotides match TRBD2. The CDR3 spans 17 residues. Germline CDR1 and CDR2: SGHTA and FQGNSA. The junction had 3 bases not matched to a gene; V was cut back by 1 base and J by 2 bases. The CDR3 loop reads CASSLVLAGGLTDTQYF. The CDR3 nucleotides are TGTGCCAGCAGCTTAGTACTAGCGGGAGGGCTCACAGATACGCAGTATTTT.

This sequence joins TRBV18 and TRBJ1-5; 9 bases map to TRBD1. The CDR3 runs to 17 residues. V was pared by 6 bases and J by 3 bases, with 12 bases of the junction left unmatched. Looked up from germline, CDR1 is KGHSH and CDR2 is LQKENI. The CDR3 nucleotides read TGTGCCAGCTCCGGCGGGAGGACAGGGGATTTCAATCAGCCCCAGCATTTT. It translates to CASSGGRTGDFNQPQHF.

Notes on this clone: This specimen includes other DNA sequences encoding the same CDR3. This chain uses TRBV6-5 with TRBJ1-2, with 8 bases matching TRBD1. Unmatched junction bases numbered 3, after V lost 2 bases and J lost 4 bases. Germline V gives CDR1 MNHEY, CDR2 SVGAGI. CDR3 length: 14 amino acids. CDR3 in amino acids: CASSYGTGGYGYTF. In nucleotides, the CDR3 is TGTGCCAGCAGTTACGGGACAGGAGGCTATGGCTACACCTTC.

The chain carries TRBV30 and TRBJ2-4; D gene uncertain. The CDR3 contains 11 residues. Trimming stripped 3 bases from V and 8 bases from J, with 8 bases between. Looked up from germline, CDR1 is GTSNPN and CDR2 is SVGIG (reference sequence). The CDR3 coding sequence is TGTGCCTGGAGAAGATGGGACATTCAGTACTTC. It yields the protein CAWRRWDIQYF.

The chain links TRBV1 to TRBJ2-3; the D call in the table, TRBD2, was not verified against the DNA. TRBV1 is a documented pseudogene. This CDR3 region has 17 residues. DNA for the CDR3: TGCACCAGCAGCCGACCGTCAGCGGGAGAAAGCACAGATACGCAGTATTTT. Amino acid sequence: CTSSRPSAGESTDTQYF.

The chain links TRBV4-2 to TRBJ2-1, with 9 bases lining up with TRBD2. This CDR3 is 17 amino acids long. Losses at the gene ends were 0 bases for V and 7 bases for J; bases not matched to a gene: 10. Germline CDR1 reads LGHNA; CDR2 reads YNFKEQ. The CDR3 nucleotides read TGTGCCAGCAGCCAAGACCTTAGCGGGAGAGGGGAGAATGAGCAGTTCTTC. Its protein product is CASSQDLSGRGENEQFF.

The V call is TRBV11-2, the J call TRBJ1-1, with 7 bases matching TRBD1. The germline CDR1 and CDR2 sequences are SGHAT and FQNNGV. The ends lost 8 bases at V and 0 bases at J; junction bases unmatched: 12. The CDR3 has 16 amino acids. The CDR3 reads CASSRQGVNLNTEAFF. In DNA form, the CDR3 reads TGTGCCAGCTCCAGGCAGGGGGTGAACTTGAACACTGAAGCTTTCTTT.

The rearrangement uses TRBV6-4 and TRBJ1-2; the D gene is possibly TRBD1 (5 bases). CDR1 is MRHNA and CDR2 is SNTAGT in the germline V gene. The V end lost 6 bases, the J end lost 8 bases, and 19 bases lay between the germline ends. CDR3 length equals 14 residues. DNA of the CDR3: TGTGCCAGCAGCGCAGCCCCGGGACGGGACGGCTACACCTTC. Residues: CASSAAPGRDGYTF.

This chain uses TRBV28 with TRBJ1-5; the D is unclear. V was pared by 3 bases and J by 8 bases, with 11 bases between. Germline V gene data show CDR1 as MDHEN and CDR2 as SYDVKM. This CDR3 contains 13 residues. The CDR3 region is CASSLVGNKPQHF. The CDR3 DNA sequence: TGTGCCAGCAGTTTGGTTGGGAACAAGCCCCAGCATTTT.

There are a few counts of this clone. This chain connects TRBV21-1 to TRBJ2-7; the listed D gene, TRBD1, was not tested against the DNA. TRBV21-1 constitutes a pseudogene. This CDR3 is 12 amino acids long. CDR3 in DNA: TGTGCCAGCAGCATGACAGGGAATGAGCAGTACTTC. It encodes CASSMTGNEQYF.

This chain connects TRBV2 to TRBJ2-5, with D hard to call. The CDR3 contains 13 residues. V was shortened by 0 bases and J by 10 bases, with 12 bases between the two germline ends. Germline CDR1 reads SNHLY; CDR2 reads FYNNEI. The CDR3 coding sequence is TGTGCCAGCAGTGAAGCCTTAGACACCCTCCAGTACTTC. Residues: CASSEALDTLQYF. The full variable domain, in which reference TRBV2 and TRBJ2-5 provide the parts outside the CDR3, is EPEVTQTPSHQVTQMGQEVILRCVPISNHLYFYWYRQILGQKVEFLVSFYNNEISEKSEIFDDQFSVERPDGSNFTLKIRSTKLEDSAMYFCASSEALDTLQYFGPGTRLLVL.

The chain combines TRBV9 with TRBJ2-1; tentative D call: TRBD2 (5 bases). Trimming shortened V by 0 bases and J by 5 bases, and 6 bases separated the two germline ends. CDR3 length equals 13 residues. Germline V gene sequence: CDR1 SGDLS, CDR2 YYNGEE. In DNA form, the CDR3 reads TGTGCCAGCAGCGTAGGACTACACAATGAGCAGTTCTTC. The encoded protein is CASSVGLHNEQFF.

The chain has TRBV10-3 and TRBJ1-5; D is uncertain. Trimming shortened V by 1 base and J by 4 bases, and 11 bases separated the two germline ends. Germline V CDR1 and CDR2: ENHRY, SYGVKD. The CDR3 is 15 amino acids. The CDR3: CAISEWAAPNQPQHF. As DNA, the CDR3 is TGTGCCATCAGTGAGTGGGCAGCACCTAATCAGCCCCAGCATTTT.

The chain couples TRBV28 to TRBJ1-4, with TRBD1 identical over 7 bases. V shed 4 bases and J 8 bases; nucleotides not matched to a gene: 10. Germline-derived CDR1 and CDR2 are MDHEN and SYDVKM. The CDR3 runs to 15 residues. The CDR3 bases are TGTGCCAGCAGTTCAACAGGGGCATTTGGAGAAAAACTGTTTTTT. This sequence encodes CASSSTGAFGEKLFF.

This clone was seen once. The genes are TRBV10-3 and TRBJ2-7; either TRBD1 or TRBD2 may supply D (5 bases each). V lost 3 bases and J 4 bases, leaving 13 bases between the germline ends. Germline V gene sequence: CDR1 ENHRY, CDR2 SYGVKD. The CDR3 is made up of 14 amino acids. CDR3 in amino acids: CAISERGTRYEQYF. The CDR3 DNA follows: TGTGCCATCAGTGAAAGGGGAACTAGGTACGAGCAGTACTTC.

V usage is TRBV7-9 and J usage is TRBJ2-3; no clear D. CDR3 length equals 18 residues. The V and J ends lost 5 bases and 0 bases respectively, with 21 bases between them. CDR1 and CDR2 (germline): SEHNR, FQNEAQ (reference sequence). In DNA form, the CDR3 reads TGTGCCAGCAGCCCCCAGGTACTGCGCCCCTCTAGCACAGATACGCAGTATTTT. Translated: CASSPQVLRPSSTDTQYF.

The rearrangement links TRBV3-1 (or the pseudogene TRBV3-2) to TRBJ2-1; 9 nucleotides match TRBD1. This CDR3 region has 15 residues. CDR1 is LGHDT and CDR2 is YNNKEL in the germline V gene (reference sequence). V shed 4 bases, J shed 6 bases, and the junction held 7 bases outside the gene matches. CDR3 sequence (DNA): TGTGCCAGCAGCCCCGGGACAGGGAGGGGCAATGAGCAGTTCTTC. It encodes CASSPGTGRGNEQFF.

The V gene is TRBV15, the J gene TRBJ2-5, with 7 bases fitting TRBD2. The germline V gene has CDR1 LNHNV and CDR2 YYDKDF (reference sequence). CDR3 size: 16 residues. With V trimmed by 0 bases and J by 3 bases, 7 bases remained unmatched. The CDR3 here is CATSRDRSLAEETQYF. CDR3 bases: TGTGCCACCAGCAGAGATAGGAGCCTAGCGGAAGAGACCCAGTACTTC.

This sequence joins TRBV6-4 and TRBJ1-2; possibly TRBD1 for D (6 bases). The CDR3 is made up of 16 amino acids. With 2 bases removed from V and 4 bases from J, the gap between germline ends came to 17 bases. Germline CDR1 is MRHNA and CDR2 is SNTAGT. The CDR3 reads CASSDPEETGFYGYTF. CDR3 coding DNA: TGTGCCAGCAGTGACCCAGAAGAGACAGGATTCTATGGCTACACCTTC.

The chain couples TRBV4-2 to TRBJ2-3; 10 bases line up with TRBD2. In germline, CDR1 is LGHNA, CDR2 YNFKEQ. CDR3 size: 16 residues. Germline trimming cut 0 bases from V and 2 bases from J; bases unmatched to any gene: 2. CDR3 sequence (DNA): TGTGCCAGCAGCCAAGATGGACTAGCGGCCACAGATACGCAGTATTTT. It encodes CASSQDGLAATDTQYF.

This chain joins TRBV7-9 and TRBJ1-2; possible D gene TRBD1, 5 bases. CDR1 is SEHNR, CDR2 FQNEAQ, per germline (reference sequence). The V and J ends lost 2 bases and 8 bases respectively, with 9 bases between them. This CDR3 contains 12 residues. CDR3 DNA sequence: TGTGCCAGCAGCTTACTCCGGGACGGCTACACCTTC. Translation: CASSLLRDGYTF.